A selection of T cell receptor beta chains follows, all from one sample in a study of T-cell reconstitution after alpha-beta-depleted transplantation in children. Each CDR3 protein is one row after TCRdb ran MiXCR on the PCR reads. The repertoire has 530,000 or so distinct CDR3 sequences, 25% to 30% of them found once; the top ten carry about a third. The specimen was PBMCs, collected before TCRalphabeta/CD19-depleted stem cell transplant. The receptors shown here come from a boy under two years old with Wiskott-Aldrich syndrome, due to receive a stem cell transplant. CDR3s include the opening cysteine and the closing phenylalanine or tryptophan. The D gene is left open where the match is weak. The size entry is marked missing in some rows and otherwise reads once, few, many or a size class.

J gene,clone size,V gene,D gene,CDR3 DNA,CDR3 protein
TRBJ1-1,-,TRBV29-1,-,TGCAGCGTTGTCCGGGACCCCAGGACTGAAGCTTTCTTT,CSVVRDPRTEAFF
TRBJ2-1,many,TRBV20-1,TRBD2,TGCAGTGCTAGGTCCCCGACTAGCGGGATTGACAATGAGCAGTTCTTC,CSARSPTSGIDNEQFF
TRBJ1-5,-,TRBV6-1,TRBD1,TGTGCCAGCAGGACAGGGGATCAGCCCCAGCATTTT,CASRTGDQPQHF
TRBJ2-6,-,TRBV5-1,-,TGCGCCAGCAGCGTAAGGAGCACCTTCTCTGGGGCCAACGTCCTGACTTTC,CASSVRSTFSGANVLTF
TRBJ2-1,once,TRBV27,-,TGTGCCAGCTCCCGAGCTCTTTCTTACAATGAGCAGTTCTTC,CASSRALSYNEQFF
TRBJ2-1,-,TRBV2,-,TGTGCCAGCACCGAGCGCCTGTCCTACAATGAGCAGTTCTTC,CASTERLSYNEQFF
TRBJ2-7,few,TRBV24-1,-,TGTGCCACCAGTGATGGAGGGACAGTCGAGCAGTACTTC,CATSDGGTVEQYF
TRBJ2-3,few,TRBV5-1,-,TGCGCCAGCAGCTTCGCGGCCCACAGGGCAGATACGCAGTATTTT,CASSFAAHRADTQYF
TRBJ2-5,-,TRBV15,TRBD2,TGTGCCACCAGCAGAGTGAGTAGCGGGAGTGACGAGACCCAGTACTTC,CATSRVSSGSDETQYF
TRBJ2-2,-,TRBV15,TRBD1,TGTGCCACCAGCGGCCGGGACAGATCTACCGGGGAGCTGTTTTTT,CATSGRDRSTGELFF
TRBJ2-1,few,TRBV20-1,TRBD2,TGCAGTGCTAGGGGGATAAGGGAGGGTAAGGTTGAGCAGTTCTTC,CSARGIREGKVEQFF
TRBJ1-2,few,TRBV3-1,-,TGTGCCAGCAGGACCGGGTTGCAGGCTGGCTACACCTTC,CASRTGLQAGYTF
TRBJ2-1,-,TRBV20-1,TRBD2,TGCAGTGCTAGAGATACTAGCGGGAGGGCCTACAATGAGCAGTTCTTC,CSARDTSGRAYNEQFF
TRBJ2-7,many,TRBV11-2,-,TGTGCCAGCAGCTTAGGGCAGGGGCGGGAGCAGTACTTC,CASSLGQGREQYF
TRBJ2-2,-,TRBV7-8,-,TGTGCCAGCAGCTTACGGAGGATCAACACCGGGGAGCTGTTTTTT,CASSLRRINTGELFF
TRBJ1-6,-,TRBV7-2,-,TGTGCCAGCAGCTCCACATCAGGATCTTCACCCCTCCACTTT,CASSSTSGSSPLHF
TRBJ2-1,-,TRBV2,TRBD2,TGTGCCAGCAGTGAAGAGGTAGCGGGAACCAATGAGCAGTTCTTC,CASSEEVAGTNEQFF
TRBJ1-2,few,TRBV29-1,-,TGCAGCGTCCGGGCGGGTAGGGATAACTATGGCTACACCTTC,CSVRAGRDNYGYTF
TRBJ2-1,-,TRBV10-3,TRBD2,TGTGCCATCAGTGGTCTGGCGGGAGGGACCCAGGGTGAGCAGTTCTTC,CAISGLAGGTQGEQFF
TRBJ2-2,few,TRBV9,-,TGTGCCAGCAGCGTAGGGCGGACTGACGGGGAGCTGTTTTTT,CASSVGRTDGELFF
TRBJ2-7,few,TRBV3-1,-,TGTGCCAGCAGCCATCTTGAGTCCTACGAGCAGTACTTC,CASSHLESYEQYF
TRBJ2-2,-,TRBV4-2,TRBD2,TGTGCCAGCAGCCAAGCGGGAGGGCGGACCGGGGAGCTGTTTTTT,CASSQAGGRTGELFF
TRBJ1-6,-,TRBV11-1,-,TGTGCCAGCAGCTTAACGAGGGGGGGGCCCGTTGGGAATTCACCCCTCCACTTT,CASSLTRGGPVGNSPLHF